This entry lists 23 T cell receptor beta chains sequenced from one sample in a study of CD8 T cell repertoires and HIV-1 epitope variants. The assay was immunoSEQ multiplex PCR, and TCRdb's table has in-frame clones only and misses some. The top ten clones hold around 45% of a sample with roughly 5,000 clones, approximately 65% of them seen once. These receptors' antigens are unknown. The source material was cultured CD8+ T cells derived from PBMCs. Receptors originate from a male donor with HIV.

J is TRBJ1-5 and V is TRBV4-1; D not certain. Trimming shortened V by 0 bases and J by 4 bases, and 10 bases separated the two germline ends. This CDR3 has 15 amino acids. Per the germline V gene, CDR1 is MGHRA and CDR2 is YSYEKL. DNA of the CDR3: TGCGCCAGCAGCCAAGAATACGGCCTTAATCAGCCCCAGCATTTT. Protein: CASSQEYGLNQPQHF.

The genes are TRBV4-3 and TRBJ2-3; 7 nucleotides align to TRBD1. Trimming removed 2 bases from V and 3 bases from J; junction bases left unmatched: 8. The germline V gene encodes CDR1 LGHNA and CDR2 YSLEER. The CDR3 runs 16 residues. The DNA for the CDR3 is TGCGCCAGCAGCCAAAGGGGGCTAGGTCAGACAGATACGCAGTATTTT. It specifies CASSQRGLGQTDTQYF.

This clone was seen a few times. This chain joins TRBV5-8 and TRBJ2-7; D not resolved. CDR1 is SGHTS, CDR2 YDEGEE, per germline. The V end was cut by 5 bases, the J end by 0 bases, with 15 bases between. The CDR3 sequence is 15 residues long. CDR3 bases: TGTGCCAGCAGTTCACAGAGCCCCAGCTCCTACGAGCAGTACTTC. It codes for CASSSQSPSSYEQYF.

The chain employs TRBV11-2 and TRBJ1-4, with no clear D. Germline V lookup: CDR1 SGHAT, CDR2 FQNNGV. CDR3 length: 12 amino acids. V lost 1 base and J lost 11, with 8 bases in between. In DNA form, the CDR3 reads TGTGCCAGCAGCTTAGTCTTTGAGAAACTGTTTTTT. Translating gives CASSLVFEKLFF.

The chain joins TRBV6-5 to TRBJ1-2; the D is unclear. Trimming removed 4 bases at V and 7 bases at J, with 10 bases between. The CDR3 is 12 residues long. Germline CDR1 is MNHEY and CDR2 is SVGAGI. This CDR3 reads CASSSTFSGYTF. In nucleotides, the CDR3 is TGTGCCAGCAGTTCTACCTTCTCTGGCTACACCTTC.

The chain couples TRBV7-8 to TRBJ1-6; 7 bases align to TRBD1. CDR1 and CDR2 (germline): SGHVS, FQNEAQ. The junction had 11 bases not matched to a gene; V was cut back by 5 bases and J by 10 bases. The CDR3 sequence is 15 residues long. The CDR3 is CASSPRTGVESPLHF. In nucleotides, the CDR3 is TGTGCCAGCAGCCCGAGGACAGGAGTAGAGTCACCCCTCCACTTT.

There are a few counts of this clone. The chain recombines TRBV11-3 with TRBJ2-7; 7 nucleotides agree with TRBD1. V was clipped by 3 bases and J by 7 bases; unmatched bases: 9. The CDR3 consists of 14 residues. CDR1 and CDR2 (germline): SGHNT, YENEEA. CDR3 sequence: CASSLGQYLREQYF. CDR3 DNA: TGTGCCAGCAGCTTGGGACAGTACCTTCGTGAGCAGTACTTC.

The chain recombines TRBV13 with TRBJ2-7, with 8 positions matching TRBD1. V trimming: 5 bases; J trimming: 6 bases; junction bases outside the gene matches: 18. The CDR3 runs to 17 residues. CDR1 is PRHDT, CDR2 FYEKMQ, per germline (reference sequence). The CDR3 sequence: CASSPGQGWGYGLEQYF. The CDR3 DNA is TGTGCCAGCAGCCCAGGACAGGGATGGGGATACGGTCTCGAGCAGTACTTC.

V and J are TRBV21-1 and TRBJ1-1; the table's D call, TRBD1, has no DNA check behind it. TRBV21-1 corresponds to a pseudogene. The CDR3 runs to 21 residues. The CDR3 coding sequence is TGTGCCAGCAGGATACAAAGGAGGGGACAGGTGCCATCCAGAGCGAACACTGAAGCTTTCTTT. This sequence encodes CASRIQRRGQVPSRANTEAFF.

This clone was detected only a few times. The junction departs from the called germline gene at one end, perhaps through a read error. V gene TRBV7-7 combines with J gene TRBJ2-7; 10 bases agree with TRBD1. Germline CDR1 reads SSHAT; CDR2 reads FNYEAQ (reference sequence). This CDR3 has 15 amino acids. The CDR3 sequence: CASSSGTGDNDEQYF. CDR3 nucleotides: TGTGCTAGCAGCTCCGGGACAGGGGATAACGACGAGCAGTACTTC.

This clone was counted a few times. The chain recombines TRBV15 with TRBJ1-1; TRBD1 matches at 7 bases. The V and J ends lost 7 bases and 4 bases, in that order; junction bases with no gene match: 3. The V gene's germline CDR1 is LNHNV and CDR2 YYDKDF (reference sequence). The CDR3 length is 12 residues. The CDR3 loop reads CATNAGGTEAFF. In DNA form, the CDR3 reads TGTGCCACCAATGCAGGGGGCACTGAAGCTTTCTTT.

V and J are TRBV4-2 and TRBJ2-2; possible D gene TRBD1, 6 bases. CDR1 is LGHNA and CDR2 is YNFKEQ in the germline V gene. The CDR3 is 16 amino acids. V lost 1 base to trimming and J lost 4 bases, with 13 bases between them. CDR3 loop: CASSQAWDTGTGELFF. CDR3 sequence (DNA): TGTGCCAGCAGCCAAGCGTGGGACACGGGCACCGGGGAGCTGTTTTTT.

This rearrangement joins TRBV27 to TRBJ2-7, with D tentatively TRBD1 or TRBD2 (5 bases each). This CDR3 contains 18 residues. Trimming shortened V by 0 bases and J by 5 bases, and 23 bases separated the two germline ends. Germline V gives CDR1 MNHEY, CDR2 SMNVEV (reference sequence). The CDR3 DNA sequence: TGTGCCAGCAGTTTATCCGGGCAGGGAGCCAATATAGGGAACGAGCAGTACTTC. Translation: CASSLSGQGANIGNEQYF.

This clone has just one count. The chain employs TRBV5-4 and TRBJ1-2; 11 bases line up with TRBD1. Per germline, CDR1 SGHNT and CDR2 YYREEE (reference sequence). The CDR3 spans 17 residues. Losses at the gene ends were 4 bases for V and 3 bases for J; bases not matched to a gene: 11. The CDR3 spells CASSPGQGGQDDYGYTF. In nucleotides, the CDR3 is TGTGCCAGCAGCCCGGGACAGGGGGGCCAAGATGACTATGGCTACACCTTC.

This clone turned up a few times. This chain connects TRBV28 to TRBJ2-1, with TRBD1 matching 7 bases. The CDR3 has 16 residues. Germline V lookup: CDR1 MDHEN, CDR2 SYDVKM. Losses at the gene ends were 7 bases for V and 4 bases for J; bases not matched to a gene: 13. CDR3 sequence reads: CASTGPRDREYNEQFF. The DNA of the CDR3 is TGTGCCAGCACCGGACCACGGGACAGAGAGTACAATGAGCAGTTCTTC.

The chain uses TRBV5-1 and TRBJ2-7; D possibly uses TRBD1 or TRBD2 (5 bases each). Germline values: CDR1 SGHRS, CDR2 YFSETQ. V lost 3 bases, J lost 1 base, and 5 bases lay in between. The CDR3 has 12 amino acids. This CDR3 is CASSWGSYEQYF. DNA for the CDR3: TGCGCCAGCAGCTGGGGGTCCTACGAGCAGTACTTC.

This clone occurred once. The genes are TRBV5-6 and TRBJ2-1; D is ambiguous. Between the trimmed V and J ends, which lost 1 base and 7 bases, there was a span of 9 bases. CDR3 length: 13 amino acids. Germline CDR1 reads SGHDT; CDR2 reads YYEEEE. The CDR3 sequence is CASSLFLGNEQFF. The CDR3 nucleotides read TGTGCCAGCAGCTTGTTCCTAGGGAATGAGCAGTTCTTC. The whole variable domain, remainder taken from reference TRBV5-6 and TRBJ2-1, is DAGVTQSPTHLIKTRGQQVTLRCSPKSGHDTVSWYQQALGQGPQFIFQYYEEEERQRGNFPDRFSGHQFPNYSSELNVNALLLGDSALYLCASSLFLGNEQFFGPGTRLTVL.

In nucleotides, the CDR3 is TGTGCCAGCAGTGACGGAGATAATTCACCCCTCCACTTT. It specifies CASSDGDNSPLHF. The chain has TRBV6-4 and TRBJ1-6; D gene uncertain. Trimming removed 2 bases from V and 5 bases from J, with 4 bases in between. The CDR3 runs 13 residues. From germline, CDR1 is MRHNA and CDR2 SNTAGT.

The V and J genes are TRBV4-1 and TRBJ2-7; TRBD2 is a possible D gene (5 bases). V was clipped by 3 bases and J by 3 bases, with 15 bases between them. This CDR3 has 15 residues. Germline V gene data show CDR1 as MGHRA and CDR2 as YSYEKL. The CDR3 bases are TGCGCCAGCAGCCAGCCCACTAGTGGGAGCTACGAGCAGTACTTC. Amino acids: CASSQPTSGSYEQYF.

The gene calls are TRBV7-6 and TRBJ1-4, with TRBD1 as a possible D gene (5 bases). The V gene lost 1 base and the J gene lost 5 bases, with 8 bases spanning the gap. This CDR3 is 14 amino acids long. From germline, CDR1 is SGHVS and CDR2 FNYEAQ. The CDR3 coding sequence is TGTGCCAGCAGCTTAGGTTGGGACAATGAAAAACTGTTTTTT. As protein: CASSLGWDNEKLFF.

There are a few counts of this clone. V gene TRBV30 combines with J gene TRBJ1-6; D is ambiguous. V lost 2 bases to trimming and J lost 7 bases, with 12 bases between them. Germline V gene lookup returns CDR1 GTSNPN and CDR2 SVGIG (reference sequence). The CDR3 loop spans 14 amino acids. The CDR3 region has the DNA TGTGCCTGGAGTAGAGGGCAGGACAATTCACCCCTCCACTTT. Protein product: CAWSRGQDNSPLHF.

The rearrangement uses TRBV9 and TRBJ1-2; no reliable D call. The CDR3 runs to 13 residues. Germline V gene lookup returns CDR1 SGDLS and CDR2 YYNGEE. Trimming took off 4 bases at V and 4 bases at J, with 11 bases between the two ends. The CDR3 nucleotides are TGTGCCAGCAGCACGGACCTGGGCTATGGCTACACCTTC. Amino acid sequence: CASSTDLGYGYTF. Looking up the rest from reference TRBV9 and TRBJ1-2 gives the full variable domain: DSGVTQTPKHLITATGQRVTLRCSPRSGDLSVYWYQQSLDQGLQFLIQYYNGEERAKGNILERFSAQQFPDLHSELNLSSLELGDSALYFCASSTDLGYGYTFGSGTRLTVV.

The CDR3 bases are TGTGCCAGCAGCCCCCTCCCGGGACAGGGAGAGGAGACCCAGTACTTC. Translating gives CASSPLPGQGEETQYF. The gene calls are TRBV7-9 and TRBJ2-5; 9 nucleotides line up with TRBD1. The trim removed 5 bases at V and 5 bases at J, leaving 12 bases unmatched. The germline V gene encodes CDR1 SEHNR and CDR2 FQNEAQ (reference sequence). The CDR3 extends over 16 amino acids.